Each of the 9 T cell receptor beta chains below was sequenced from the same sample in a study of CD8+CD57+ T cells in acquired aplastic anemia (dated 2018 in TCRdb). The sequencer was an Illumina HiSeq 2000. Genomic DNA served as template for TCR beta VDJ combination and CDR3 sequence profiling. TCRdb reprocessing: public reads trimmed at Q25 with fastp, clones called with MiXCR, in-frame beta chains kept. Merged by CDR3 protein, the rows form single entries marked with the most common genes and DNA. This sample holds 40,000 to 50,000 distinct CDR3 sequences; around 69% were observed only once. Of the sample, 30% to 40% falls within the top ten clones. Input material: sorted CD4+, CD8+, or CD8+CD57+ T cells (not recorded which) from PBMCs. The receptors were sampled from a human donor in good health, serving as a control.

The chain is built from TRBV10-3 and TRBJ2-7, with 8 bases lining up with TRBD1. J gave up 9 bases and V 2 bases, and 6 bases lay outside the gene matches. Germline loops: CDR1 ENHRY, CDR2 SYGVKD. This CDR3 has 13 residues. CDR3 region: CAISEDRGNGQYF. The CDR3 region has the DNA TGTGCCATCAGTGAGGACAGGGGAAATGGGCAGTACTTC.

This CDR3 is CSARDLRTGKNNEQFF. As DNA, the CDR3 is TGCAGTGCTAGAGATTTAAGGACAGGGAAAAACAATGAGCAGTTCTTC. This chain connects TRBV20-1 to TRBJ2-1; 8 bases line up with TRBD1. The CDR3 runs 16 residues. Germline assignment: CDR1 DFQATT and CDR2 SNEGSKA (reference sequence). V gave up 0 bases and J gave up 5 bases; unmatched junction bases: 9.

The CDR3 DNA reads TGTGCCACCAGCAGAGCCACAGGGGACGCGTCACCCCTCCACTTT. Amino acid sequence: CATSRATGDASPLHF. The J gene is TRBJ1-6, the V gene TRBV15, with 7 nucleotides matching TRBD1. The CDR3 length is 15 residues. Unmatched junction bases numbered 7, after V lost 1 base and J lost 10 bases. Germline V CDR1 and CDR2: LNHNV, YYDKDF (reference sequence).

CDR3 DNA sequence: TGTGCCAGCAGCTGGACAGGGTTCGATCAGCCCCAGCATTTT. As protein: CASSWTGFDQPQHF. This chain connects TRBV6-2 or TRBV6-3 to TRBJ1-5; 8 bases align to TRBD1. The trim removed 6 bases at V and 5 bases at J, leaving 6 bases unmatched. Germline CDR1 and CDR2: MNHEY and SVGEGT. This CDR3 is 14 amino acids long.

This clonotype was detected a few times. The V gene is TRBV7-2, the J gene TRBJ2-7; D is uncertain. Germline CDR1 is SGHTA and CDR2 is FQGNSA. The CDR3 is 12 residues long. Trimming left V 1 base short and J 12 bases short, with 13 bases between. The CDR3 DNA follows: TGTGCCAGCAGCTTAGAAACGGTAGTCCGGTACTTC. It is translated as CASSLETVVRYF.

The chain's CDR3 is CAISDRGRGNEKLFF. In DNA, the CDR3 is TGTGCCATCAGTGATAGGGGACGGGGTAATGAAAAACTGTTTTTT. The chain uses TRBV10-3 and TRBJ1-4; the D gene is possibly TRBD1 (5 bases). V was trimmed by 3 bases and J by 4 bases, leaving 12 bases between them. From germline, CDR1 is ENHRY and CDR2 SYGVKD. This CDR3 has 15 amino acids.

This clonotype showed up many times. The gene calls are TRBV28 and TRBJ1-5, with D possibly TRBD1 on 5 matching bases. Trimming removed 8 bases at V and 0 bases at J, with 26 bases between. Germline V lookup: CDR1 MDHEN, CDR2 SYDVKM. The CDR3 is 19 amino acids. The CDR3 DNA reads TGTGCCAGCCGTCGCGCACCAGAGTTCCAGGGAAATAGCAATCAGCCCCAGCATTTT. Encoded protein: CASRRAPEFQGNSNQPQHF.

The chain recombines TRBV29-1 with TRBJ1-1; 10 nucleotides match TRBD1. The CDR3 consists of 15 residues. The V segment lost 4 bases and the J segment 6 bases; nucleotides outside the gene matches: 11. Per the germline V gene, CDR1 is SQVTM and CDR2 is ANQGSEA. The CDR3 protein is CSVGGGTGEGSEAFF. DNA for the CDR3: TGCAGCGTTGGCGGGGGGACAGGGGAAGGGTCTGAAGCTTTCTTT.

This clonotype was recorded once. V usage is TRBV20-1 and J usage is TRBJ1-6; the D gene is possibly TRBD1 (5 bases). Trimming removed 1 base from V and 7 bases from J, with 14 bases in between. This CDR3 has 15 amino acids. Germline CDR1 is DFQATT and CDR2 is SNEGSKA (reference sequence). The CDR3 sequence: CSARGQGGENSPLHF. The DNA of the CDR3 is TGCAGTGCTAGAGGCCAAGGAGGGGAGAATTCACCCCTCCACTTT.